The 27 T cell receptor beta chains given below trace back to one sample, sequenced in a study of pediatric ulcerative colitis. TCRdb's copy holds only in-frame clones and misses some; the assay was immunoSEQ multiplex PCR. This sample has more than 45,000 clones, with over 80% found just once. Sequencing was done on a sample of blood. These TCRs come from a boy under 18 who was a control in a study of pediatric ulcerative colitis.

This chain connects TRBV19 to TRBJ1-1, with a possible D match to TRBD1 (6 bases). Germline CDR1 and CDR2: LNHDA and SQIVND (reference sequence). This CDR3 contains 14 residues. V lost 3 bases, J lost 1 base, and 9 bases lay in between. As DNA, the CDR3 is TGTGCCAGTAGTATCGGACAGACGAACACTGAAGCTTTCTTT. Translated, it gives CASSIGQTNTEAFF. Drawing the rest from reference TRBV19 and TRBJ1-1, the complete variable domain is DGGITQSPKYLFRKEGQNVTLSCEQNLNHDAMYWYRQDPGQGLRLIYYSQIVNDFQKGDIAEGYSVSREKKESFPLTVTSAQKNPTAFYLCASSIGQTNTEAFFGQGTRLTVV.

This clone has just a few counts. The rearrangement joins TRBV6-4 to TRBJ2-2; the D is unclear. The CDR3 length is 13 residues. Germline assignment: CDR1 MRHNA and CDR2 SNTAGT. V lost 2 bases, J lost 4 bases, and 5 bases lay in between. CDR3 nucleotides: TGTGCCAGCAGTGACAGGGCCACCGGGGAGCTGTTTTTT. It codes for CASSDRATGELFF.

The rearrangement links TRBV28 to TRBJ2-5; 8 nucleotides line up with TRBD1. The CDR3 spans 14 residues. Unmatched junction bases numbered 7, after V lost 5 bases and J lost 5 bases. CDR1 and CDR2 from the germline V gene are MDHEN and SYDVKM. CDR3 sequence reads: CASSPPDRDETQYF. CDR3 DNA: TGTGCCAGCAGTCCCCCGGACAGGGATGAGACCCAGTACTTC.

The V gene is TRBV28, the J gene TRBJ2-1; 10 bases align to TRBD2. V trimming: 3 bases; J trimming: 7 bases; junction bases outside the gene matches: 12. This CDR3 region has 17 residues. Germline-derived CDR1 and CDR2 are MDHEN and SYDVKM. CDR3 sequence: CASSFSLGLAGENEQFF. In DNA form, the CDR3 reads TGTGCCAGCAGTTTCTCCTTGGGGCTAGCGGGAGAAAATGAGCAGTTCTTC. Complete variable domain (other parts from reference TRBV28 and TRBJ2-1): DVKVTQSSRYLVKRTGEKVFLECVQDMDHENMFWYRQDPGLGLRLIYFSYDVKMKEKGDIPEGYSVSREKKERFSLILESASTNQTSMYLCASSFSLGLAGENEQFFGPGTRLTVL.

The rearrangement joins TRBV7-9 to TRBJ2-3; D is perhaps TRBD2 (6 bases). V lost 4 bases, J lost 2 bases, and 25 bases lay in between. Germline V lookup: CDR1 SEHNR, CDR2 FQNEAQ (reference sequence). CDR3 length: 19 amino acids. CDR3 sequence: CASSSVVTRCGTLTDTQYF. Here the CDR3 DNA reads TGTGCCAGCAGCTCGGTCGTAACTCGTTGCGGGACCCTCACAGATACGCAGTATTTT. Complete variable domain (other parts from reference TRBV7-9 and TRBJ2-3): DTGVSQNPRHKITKRGQNVTFRCDPISEHNRLYWYRQTLGQGPEFLTYFQNEAQLEKSRLLSDRFSAERPKGSFSTLEIQRTEQGDSAMYLCASSSVVTRCGTLTDTQYFGPGTRLTVL.

The chain uses TRBV4-2 and TRBJ2-3; 9 nucleotides match TRBD2. The germline V gene has CDR1 LGHNA and CDR2 YNFKEQ. The length of the CDR3 is 16 residues. The V segment lost 5 bases and the J segment 2 bases; nucleotides outside the gene matches: 8. The CDR3 DNA reads as TGTGCCAGCAGCAGACGACTAGCGGAAAACACAGATACGCAGTATTTT. Translated: CASSRRLAENTDTQYF.

This rearrangement joins TRBV10-3 to TRBJ1-3, with 8 bases matching TRBD1. Trimming took 6 bases from V and 5 from J; bases not matched to a gene: 9. There are 15 residues in the CDR3. Germline V lookup: CDR1 ENHRY, CDR2 SYGVKD. The CDR3 coding sequence is TGTGCCATCAGCGGAGTCGACAGGGGACGAAACACCATATATTTT. It encodes CAISGVDRGRNTIYF.

This chain joins TRBV10-3 and TRBJ2-2; D possibly corresponds to TRBD2 (6 bases). V was cut by 2 bases and J by 5 bases, with 15 bases left in between. Germline CDR1 ENHRY, CDR2 SYGVKD. The length of the CDR3 is 16 residues. The CDR3 DNA reads TGTGCCATCAGTGAGAGGGACTTAGACCAAACCGGGGAGCTGTTTTTT. It codes for CAISERDLDQTGELFF.

J is TRBJ1-5 and V is TRBV19, with D perhaps matching TRBD1 (5 bases). This CDR3 region has 16 residues. The V end lost 0 bases, the J end lost 6 bases, and 15 bases lay between the germline ends. Germline CDR1 reads LNHDA; CDR2 reads SQIVND (reference sequence). CDR3 loop: CASSIDRPGSGQPQHF. CDR3 nucleotide sequence: TGTGCCAGTAGTATAGATCGTCCAGGGTCGGGTCAGCCCCAGCATTTT.

The CDR3 protein is CASSQDRRLAVPTDTQYF. CDR3 DNA sequence: TGTGCCAGCAGCCAAGATCGCCGCCTAGCGGTGCCCACAGATACGCAGTATTTT. The gene calls are TRBV4-2 and TRBJ2-3; 7 bases line up with TRBD2. Germline lookup yields CDR1 LGHNA and CDR2 YNFKEQ. V shed 0 bases, J shed 2 bases, and the junction held 11 bases outside the gene matches. The CDR3 totals 18 residues.

The chain has TRBV6-6 and TRBJ1-2, with a tentative D call TRBD1 (5 bases). V was pared by 6 bases and J by 8 bases, with 19 bases between. Looked up from germline, CDR1 is MNHNY and CDR2 is SVGAGI (reference sequence). CDR3 length: 14 residues. CDR3 DNA sequence: TGTGCCAGCAGCCACGCGGACCGGGGCAGCGGCTACACCTTC. Translated: CASSHADRGSGYTF.

This chain joins TRBV27 and TRBJ2-1; tentative D call: TRBD2 (5 bases). The V end lost 6 bases, the J end lost 3 bases, and 15 bases lay between the germline ends. This CDR3 region has 15 residues. Germline V gives CDR1 MNHEY, CDR2 SMNVEV (reference sequence). CDR3 sequence reads: CASSSGTSYYNEQFF. The CDR3 DNA reads as TGTGCCAGCAGCTCAGGTACTAGTTACTACAATGAGCAGTTCTTC.

This clone appeared once. The chain combines TRBV7-8 with TRBJ2-2, with 9 bases that match TRBD2. This CDR3 spans 17 amino acids. CDR1 is SGHVS and CDR2 is FQNEAQ in the germline V gene. With 5 bases clipped from V and 4 bases from J, the junction kept 11 bases outside the gene matches. CDR3 in amino acids: CASSPSLAGGGTGELFF. CDR3 in DNA: TGTGCCAGCAGCCCGTCCCTGGCGGGGGGGGGCACCGGGGAGCTGTTTTTT.

The chain is built from TRBV30 and TRBJ1-2; TRBD1 might be the D (5 bases). This CDR3 has 14 amino acids. V was trimmed by 3 bases and J by 5 bases, leaving 16 bases between them. Germline V CDR1 and CDR2: GTSNPN, SVGIG (reference sequence). CDR3 sequence (DNA): TGTGCCTGGAGCCGTAAGATGACAGCATATGGCTACACCTTC. It codes for CAWSRKMTAYGYTF.

This chain links TRBV14 with TRBJ2-7, with TRBD2 identical over 8 bases. The germline V gene has CDR1 SGHDN and CDR2 FVKESK. Germline trimming cut 1 base from V and 2 bases from J; bases unmatched to any gene: 16. This CDR3 has 19 amino acids. CDR3 sequence (DNA): TGTGCCAGCAGCCAAGTGTTGGGGCCCGGCGGGAGGAGACCCTACGAGCAGTACTTC. Amino acid sequence: CASSQVLGPGGRRPYEQYF. The entire variable domain, with the rest obtained from reference TRBV14 and TRBJ2-7, is as follows: EAGVTQFPSHSVIEKGQTVTLRCDPISGHDNLYWYRRVMGKEIKFLLHFVKESKQDESGMPNNRFLAERTGGTYSTLKVQPAELEDSGVYFCASSQVLGPGGRRPYEQYFGPGTRLTVT.

This chain uses TRBV10-3 with TRBJ2-2; D is ambiguous. V lost 6 bases to trimming and J lost 1 base, with 12 bases between them. Germline V lookup: CDR1 ENHRY, CDR2 SYGVKD. The CDR3 loop spans 15 amino acids. This CDR3 reads CAISPSLENTGELFF. For the CDR3, the DNA is TGTGCCATCAGCCCCTCCCTAGAGAACACCGGGGAGCTGTTTTTT.

V is TRBV27 and J is TRBJ2-1; the D is unclear. Germline V lookup: CDR1 MNHEY, CDR2 SMNVEV (reference sequence). V lost 2 bases, J lost 9 bases, and 8 bases lay in between. The CDR3 has 12 amino acids. In DNA form, the CDR3 reads TGTGCCAGCAGTTTAGGTTGGGGTGAGCAGTTCTTC. It codes for CASSLGWGEQFF.

This clone has just one count. This chain links TRBV28 with TRBJ2-7, with D perhaps TRBD2 (5 bases). This CDR3 comprises 15 residues. The germline V gene has CDR1 MDHEN and CDR2 SYDVKM. Trimming removed 0 bases from V and 5 bases from J, with 14 bases in between. The CDR3, as DNA: TGTGCCAGCAGTTTATGGTCTAGCTCTTCCGACGAGCAGTACTTC. Translated: CASSLWSSSSDEQYF.

The gene calls are TRBV19 and TRBJ2-7; no firm D call. Germline values: CDR1 LNHDA, CDR2 SQIVND (reference sequence). Trimming took off 1 base at V and 2 bases at J, with 15 bases between the two ends. The CDR3 is 16 amino acids. The CDR3 DNA is TGTGCCAGTAGTATAGTTCCAGGACCCCTTCCCTACGAGCAGTACTTC. This codes for CASSIVPGPLPYEQYF.

This clone was found once. The chain employs TRBV4-3 and TRBJ1-6; D ambiguous. The CDR3 loop spans 16 amino acids. The V and J ends lost 4 bases and 2 bases respectively, with 12 bases between them. Per germline, CDR1 LGHNA and CDR2 YSLEER. The CDR3 sequence is CASSRAVSPYNSPLHF. CDR3 nucleotide sequence: TGCGCCAGCAGCCGGGCAGTTTCACCCTATAATTCACCCCTCCACTTT.

This clone was found once. V is TRBV7-3 and J is TRBJ2-2; D gene ambiguous. Germline CDR1 is SGHTA and CDR2 is FQGTGA. The CDR3 loop spans 16 amino acids. Trimming took 5 bases from V and 3 from J, leaving 16 bases between them. CDR3 nucleotides: TGTGCCAGCAGCACCATGGCAACGGACGACACCGGGGAGCTGTTTTTT. Its protein is CASSTMATDDTGELFF.

The chain joins TRBV19 to TRBJ2-7; possible D gene TRBD1, 7 bases. Germline V gives CDR1 LNHDA, CDR2 SQIVND (reference sequence). V was clipped by 4 bases and J by 0 bases, with 13 bases between them. The CDR3 loop spans 15 amino acids. Written as DNA, the CDR3 is TGTGCCAGTAGTAGGGAGGACAGGAGCTCCTACGAGCAGTACTTC. Translated, it gives CASSREDRSSYEQYF.

The V gene is TRBV5-1, the J gene TRBJ2-7; D is possibly TRBD1 (5 bases). Trimming cost V 2 bases and J 0 bases, with 9 bases left between them. Per germline, CDR1 SGHRS and CDR2 YFSETQ. The CDR3 totals 14 residues. DNA for the CDR3: TGCGCCAGCAGCTTATACAGGAGCTCCTACGAGCAGTACTTC. Residues: CASSLYRSSYEQYF.

The chain links TRBV7-2 to TRBJ2-5; 11 bases map to TRBD2. Germline values: CDR1 SGHTA, CDR2 FQGNSA. The V gene end was trimmed by 5 bases and the J gene end by 3 bases; junction bases not matched to a gene: 2. The CDR3 has 14 residues. Here the CDR3 DNA reads TGTGCCAGCAGCCCTAGCGGGAGGAAAGAGACCCAGTACTTC. Protein sequence: CASSPSGRKETQYF. Full variable domain (outside the CDR3, taken from reference TRBV7-2 and TRBJ2-5): GAGVSQSPSNKVTEKGKDVELRCDPISGHTALYWYRQSLGQGLEFLIYFQGNSAPDKSGLPSDRFSAERTGGSVSTLTIQRTQQEDSAVYLCASSPSGRKETQYFGPGTRLLVL.

The genes are TRBV5-4 and TRBJ2-7; 10 positions agree with TRBD1. CDR3 length equals 14 residues. V lost 4 bases, J lost 6 bases, and 7 bases stayed unmatched. Germline assignment: CDR1 SGHNT and CDR2 YYREEE (reference sequence). The CDR3 loop reads CASSTRDRGSEQYF. The CDR3 coding sequence is TGTGCCAGCAGCACTCGGGACAGGGGCTCCGAGCAGTACTTC.

The V and J genes are TRBV6-6 and TRBJ1-1, with TRBD1 identical over 8 bases. Germline loops: CDR1 MNHNY, CDR2 SVGAGI (reference sequence). V trimming: 10 bases; J trimming: 4 bases; junction bases outside the gene matches: 11. This CDR3 comprises 14 residues. The CDR3, as DNA: TGTGCCACAGGGGGCGAGGGGGGACGCACTGAAGCTTTCTTT. It yields the protein CATGGEGGRTEAFF.

This clone has more than one count but fewer than ten. The chain combines TRBV2 with TRBJ1-5, with 8 bases aligning to TRBD1. Germline V gene data show CDR1 as SNHLY and CDR2 as FYNNEI. The CDR3 extends over 14 amino acids. V gave up 5 bases and J gave up 2 bases; unmatched junction bases: 2. CDR3 DNA: TGTGCCAGCAGTTTGGGACAGGGCAATCAGCCCCAGCATTTT. This encodes CASSLGQGNQPQHF.